Shown below are 14 T cell receptor beta chains from a single sample sequenced in a study of neurological immune-mediated disorders (dated by TCRdb to about 2019). Library preparation was by 5' RACE. Sequencing used an Illumina HiSeq 2500. TCRdb trimmed public reads at Q25 via fastp, called clones via MiXCR and kept in-frame beta chains. Rows matching on CDR3 protein sequence are summarized as one entry with the most common DNA and genes. The sample table shows about 120,000 distinct CDR3 sequences, and 3% to 3.5% are seen once. Of the sample, 1% to 1.5% is held by the ten largest clones. Sequencing input: PBMCs. The receptors shown here come from a woman aged 30 to 39 with multiple sclerosis.

This clonotype was detected a few times. The chain is built from TRBV20-1 and TRBJ1-2; 10 nucleotides match TRBD1. Germline V gives CDR1 DFQATT, CDR2 SNEGSKA (reference sequence). The V and J ends lost 6 bases and 7 bases, in that order; junction bases with no gene match: 14. The CDR3 loop spans 15 amino acids. The DNA of the CDR3 is TGCAGTGCGATTTTTCCGGGACAGGGGACCCGTGGCTACACCTTC. Its translation is CSAIFPGQGTRGYTF.

This clonotype was recorded many times. CDR3 amino acids: CSASLVSGTDTQYF. The CDR3 coding sequence is TGCAGTGCTAGTCTGGTATCGGGCACAGATACGCAGTATTTT. The chain recombines TRBV20-1 with TRBJ2-3; D remains ambiguous. The V gene's germline CDR1 is DFQATT and CDR2 SNEGSKA (reference sequence). The CDR3 consists of 14 residues. The V end lost 3 bases, the J end lost 1 base, and 11 bases lay between the germline ends.

This clonotype was found many times. V usage is TRBV5-6 and J usage is TRBJ2-1, with 9 bases fitting TRBD2. Per germline, CDR1 SGHDT and CDR2 YYEEEE. CDR3 length: 17 amino acids. The V gene end was trimmed by 10 bases and the J gene end by 0 bases; junction bases not matched to a gene: 14. CDR3 in DNA: TGTGCCTCCGGGGTTCTAGCGGGATCGAGCTCCTACAATGAGCAGTTCTTC. Protein sequence: CASGVLAGSSSYNEQFF.

In this sample, this clonotype turned up many times. The chain joins TRBV6-1 to TRBJ1-2; TRBD1 agrees at 7 bases. CDR3 length: 12 amino acids. With V trimmed by 8 bases and J by 6 bases, 6 bases remained unmatched. CDR1 is MNHNS, CDR2 SASEGT, per germline. The CDR3 sequence: CASWGQPNGYTF. In DNA, the CDR3 is TGTGCCAGCTGGGGACAGCCAAATGGCTACACCTTC.

This clonotype was detected ten times or more. The CDR3 coding sequence is TGTGCCAGCAGCCGCGCCGAGGCATCCCGTGGAAACACCATATATTTT. The encoded protein is CASSRAEASRGNTIYF. This chain uses TRBV7-9 with TRBJ1-3; no firm D call. Germline V gives CDR1 SEHNR, CDR2 FQNEAQ (reference sequence). This CDR3 is 16 amino acids long. The V end was cut by 5 bases, the J end by 3 bases, with 17 bases between.

This clonotype has ten or more counts. The V gene is TRBV5-5, the J gene TRBJ1-1; D uncertain. The CDR3 is made up of 14 amino acids. V was cut by 0 bases and J by 5 bases, with 11 bases left in between. Looked up from germline, CDR1 is SGHKS and CDR2 is YYEKEE (reference sequence). The DNA of the CDR3 is TGTGCCAGCAGCTTGGCGAGCGGACGAACTGAAGCTTTCTTT. It is translated as CASSLASGRTEAFF.

This clonotype was counted many times. The chain joins TRBV4-3 to TRBJ2-5; no definite D call. The CDR3 sequence is 13 residues long. V was cut by 4 bases and J by 5 bases, with 11 bases left in between. Looked up from germline, CDR1 is LGHNA and CDR2 is YSLEER. The CDR3 loop reads CASSPFISETQYF. CDR3 nucleotide sequence: TGCGCCAGCAGCCCTTTTATTTCCGAGACCCAGTACTTC.

This clonotype was seen ten or more times. This chain uses TRBV28 with TRBJ1-3; TRBD1 might be the D (5 bases). With 7 bases removed from V and 0 bases from J, the gap between germline ends came to 19 bases. The length of the CDR3 is 17 residues. Germline CDR1 is MDHEN and CDR2 is SYDVKM. CDR3 protein: CASTGVTRPSSGNTIYF. The DNA for the CDR3 is TGTGCCAGCACGGGGGTGACGAGACCAAGCTCTGGAAACACCATATATTTT. The whole variable domain, filled in from reference TRBV28 and TRBJ1-3, reads DVKVTQSSRYLVKRTGEKVFLECVQDMDHENMFWYRQDPGLGLRLIYFSYDVKMKEKGDIPEGYSVSREKKERFSLILESASTNQTSMYLCASTGVTRPSSGNTIYFGEGSWLTVV.

This clonotype was seen repeatedly, ten times or more. The gene calls are TRBV7-2 and TRBJ2-5; 8 bases match TRBD1. This CDR3 is 13 amino acids long. Trimming cost V 7 bases and J 5 bases; bases outside gene matches: 6. The germline gives CDR1 SGHTA, CDR2 FQGNSA. CDR3 loop: CASTLDRVETQYF. The CDR3 bases are TGTGCCAGCACCTTGGACAGGGTCGAGACCCAGTACTTC.

The chain has TRBV20-1 and TRBJ2-3; tentatively, D is TRBD1 or TRBD2 (6 bases each). Germline values: CDR1 DFQATT, CDR2 SNEGSKA (reference sequence). The CDR3 extends over 18 amino acids. Trimming pared 6 bases from V and 2 bases from J, leaving 27 bases between. The CDR3 nucleotides are TGCAGTGCAGACGGTGCCGAGGGGGACTTCCTCTACACAGATACGCAGTATTTT. Its translation is CSADGAEGDFLYTDTQYF.

This clonotype was seen at least ten times. V usage is TRBV15 and J usage is TRBJ2-7, with D tentatively TRBD1 (6 bases). Germline V gene data show CDR1 as LNHNV and CDR2 as YYDKDF (reference sequence). The CDR3 consists of 14 residues. V lost 2 bases to trimming and J lost 6 bases, with 14 bases between them. In DNA, the CDR3 is TGTGCCACCAGCAGACCAACAGGGTTGCGCGAGCAGTACTTC. Translation gives CATSRPTGLREQYF.

This clonotype was picked up many times. The chain is built from TRBV10-3 and TRBJ2-3, with a weak D call TRBD2 (6 bases). The V and J ends lost 4 bases and 0 bases respectively, with 14 bases between them. Germline V gives CDR1 ENHRY, CDR2 SYGVKD. CDR3 size: 16 residues. CDR3 amino acids: CAISALAGGSTDTQYF. CDR3 coding DNA: TGTGCCATCAGTGCCCTAGCCGGGGGTAGCACAGATACGCAGTATTTT.

This clonotype came up many times. This rearrangement joins TRBV6-5 to TRBJ1-1; D is possibly TRBD1 (5 bases). The V end lost 0 bases, the J end lost 1 base, and 6 bases lay between the germline ends. The CDR3 sequence is 14 residues long. CDR1 is MNHEY and CDR2 is SVGAGI in the germline V gene. CDR3 in amino acids: CASSYSTGNTEAFF. The DNA of the CDR3 is TGTGCCAGCAGTTACTCCACAGGGAACACTGAAGCTTTCTTT.

At least ten counts were recorded for this clonotype. The rearrangement joins TRBV5-5 to TRBJ2-7, with TRBD2 matching over 8 bases. Trimming took 0 bases from V and 0 from J; bases not matched to a gene: 2. Germline assignment: CDR1 SGHKS and CDR2 YYEKEE (reference sequence). The CDR3 sequence is 15 residues long. The CDR3 nucleotides are TGTGCCAGCAGCTTGGTCGGGAGGGCCTCCTACGAGCAGTACTTC. It specifies CASSLVGRASYEQYF.